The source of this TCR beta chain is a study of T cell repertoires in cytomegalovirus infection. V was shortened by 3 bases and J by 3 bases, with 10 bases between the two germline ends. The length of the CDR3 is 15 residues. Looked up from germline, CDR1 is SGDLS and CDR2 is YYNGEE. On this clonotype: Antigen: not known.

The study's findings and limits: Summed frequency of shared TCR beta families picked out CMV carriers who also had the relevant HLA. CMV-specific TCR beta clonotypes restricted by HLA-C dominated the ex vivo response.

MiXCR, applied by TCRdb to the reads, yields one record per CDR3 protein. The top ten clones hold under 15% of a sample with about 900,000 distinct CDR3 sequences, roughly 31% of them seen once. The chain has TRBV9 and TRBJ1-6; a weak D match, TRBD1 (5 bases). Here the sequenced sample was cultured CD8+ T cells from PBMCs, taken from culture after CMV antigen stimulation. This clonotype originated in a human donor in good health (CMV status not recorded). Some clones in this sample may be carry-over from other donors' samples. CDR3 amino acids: CASSDRDFYNSPLHF. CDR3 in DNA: TGTGCCAGCAGCGACCGGGACTTCTATAATTCACCCCTCCACTTT.